These T cell receptor beta chains were read from a single sample in a study of shared clonotypes between healthy human individuals. Sequencing was performed with immunoSEQ multiplex PCR; in TCRdb, only in-frame clones are kept and a portion is missing. The sample records roughly 2,000,000 clones, about 95% being singletons. The material sequenced was naive CD8+ T cells sorted from blood. These receptors all stem from a man between 18 and 35 years old in good health. Both conserved end residues are part of each CDR3. Fields, in order: V gene, J gene, clone size, D gene, CDR3 protein, CDR3 DNA. A D gene is named only where the DNA matches it firmly. The size of a clone is reported for some rows only, either as once, few or many, or as a class for expanded clones.

TRBV2,TRBJ2-7,.,.,CASSVTGESYEQYF,TGTGCCAGCAGTGTCACGGGAGAAAGCTACGAGCAGTACTTC
TRBV19,TRBJ1-6,.,.,CASSIVLGDSPLHF,TGTGCCAGTAGTATAGTCCTTGGCGATTCACCCCTCCACTTT
TRBV28,TRBJ1-2,once,.,CASSRTGAIANYGYTF,TGTGCCAGCAGCCGAACTGGGGCGATAGCTAACTATGGCTACACCTTC
TRBV5-6,TRBJ1-5,.,.,CASRSWGDQPQHF,TGTGCCAGCAGATCGTGGGGGGATCAGCCCCAGCATTTT
TRBV9,TRBJ1-2,.,.,CASSVEPGDDYGYTF,TGTGCCAGCAGCGTAGAGCCAGGGGACGACTATGGCTACACCTTC
TRBV9,TRBJ1-5,.,.,CASSVARRVNQPQHF,TGTGCCAGCAGCGTAGCTCGCAGGGTCAATCAGCCCCAGCATTTT
TRBV9,TRBJ2-7,.,TRBD1,CASSVVVAGGEQYF,TGTGCCAGCAGCGTAGTAGTGGCAGGGGGAGAGCAGTACTTC
TRBV7-9,TRBJ2-7,.,.,CASSFANTYEQYF,TGTGCCAGCAGCTTTGCTAATACCTACGAGCAGTACTTC
TRBV19,TRBJ1-6,.,.,CASRRGSPLHF,TGTGCCAGTAGGAGGGGTTCACCCCTCCACTTT
TRBV7-2,TRBJ2-7,.,.,CASSFGGGVYEQYF,TGTGCCAGCAGCTTTGGAGGGGGAGTTTACGAGCAGTACTTC
TRBV4-2,TRBJ2-1,few,.,CASSIQPQGWDEQFF,TGTGCCAGCAGCATACAACCCCAGGGATGGGATGAGCAGTTCTTC
TRBV19,TRBJ2-1,few,TRBD1,CASSIEMTGYEQFF,TGTGCCAGTAGTATAGAGATGACAGGGTATGAGCAGTTCTTC
TRBV2,TRBJ1-1,.,TRBD1,CASSGSGGLGDNTEAFF,TGTGCCAGCAGTGGGTCAGGGGGCCTTGGCGATAACACTGAAGCTTTCTTT
TRBV7-8,TRBJ2-3,.,TRBD2,CATRRGLAGWESTDTQYF,TGTGCCACCCGAAGGGGACTAGCGGGATGGGAAAGCACAGATACGCAGTATTTT
TRBV9,TRBJ1-5,.,.,CASSVGYSNQPQHF,TGTGCCAGCAGCGTAGGGTATAGCAATCAGCCCCAGCATTTT
TRBV19,TRBJ1-1,.,.,CASDRGAEAFF,TGTGCCAGTGATCGGGGGGCGGAAGCTTTCTTT
TRBV7-2,TRBJ2-3,.,.,CASSLDFMADTQYF,TGTGCCAGCAGCTTGGACTTTATGGCAGATACGCAGTATTTT
TRBV29-1,TRBJ2-1,.,.,CSSQADSYNEQFF,TGCAGCTCCCAGGCGGACTCCTACAATGAGCAGTTCTTC
TRBV4-3,TRBJ2-7,.,.,CASSQDWGNEQYF,TGCGCCAGCAGCCAAGATTGGGGGAACGAGCAGTACTTC
TRBV27,TRBJ1-6,.,.,CASSLVGFDSPLHF,TGTGCCAGCAGTTTGGTGGGGTTTGATTCACCCCTCCACTTT
TRBV7-8,TRBJ2-3,.,.,CASSVGDGYTPGPNTDTQYF,TGTGCCAGCAGCGTAGGGGACGGATACACTCCCGGGCCGAACACAGATACGCAGTATTTT
TRBV6-5,TRBJ1-1,few,.,CASSPDPGGDTEAFF,TGTGCCAGCAGTCCAGATCCCGGGGGCGACACTGAAGCTTTCTTT
TRBV13,TRBJ1-1,.,TRBD1,CASSLGTGANTEAFF,TGTGCCAGCAGCTTAGGGACAGGGGCGAACACTGAAGCTTTCTTT
TRBV11-2,TRBJ2-1,.,.,CASSLDPWDTGNNEQFF,TGTGCCAGCAGCTTAGATCCGTGGGACACGGGGAACAATGAGCAGTTCTTC
TRBV6-5,TRBJ2-7,.,.,CASSYDGTPNEQYF,TGTGCCAGCAGTTACGACGGGACACCGAACGAGCAGTACTTC